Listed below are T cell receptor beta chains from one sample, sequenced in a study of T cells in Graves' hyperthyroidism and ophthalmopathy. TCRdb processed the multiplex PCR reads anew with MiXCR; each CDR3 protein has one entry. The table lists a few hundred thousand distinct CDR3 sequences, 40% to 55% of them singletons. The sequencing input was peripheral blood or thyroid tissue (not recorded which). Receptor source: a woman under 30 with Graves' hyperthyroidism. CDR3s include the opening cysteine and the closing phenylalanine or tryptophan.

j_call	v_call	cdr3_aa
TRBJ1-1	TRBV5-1	CASSLRAGGNTEAFF
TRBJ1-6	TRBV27	CASSLVTVSSYNSPLHF
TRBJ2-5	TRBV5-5	CACSQELRGGETQYF
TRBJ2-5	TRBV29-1	CSVDEAAQGFRETQYF
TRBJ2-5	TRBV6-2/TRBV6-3	CASTRRPEETQYF
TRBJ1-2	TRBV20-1	CSARDGHGGTNYGYTF
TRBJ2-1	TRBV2	CASSQEFSYNEQFF
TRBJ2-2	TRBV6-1	CASSEYRLRTGGELFF
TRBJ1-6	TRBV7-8	CASSLNREGGSPLHF
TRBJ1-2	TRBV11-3	CASSSAGDGYTF
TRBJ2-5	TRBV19	CASSRDNNQPQETQYF
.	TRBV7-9	CASSTSGGSYNEQFF
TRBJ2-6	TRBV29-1	CSVEDPRETGANVLTF
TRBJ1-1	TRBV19	CATLANMNTEAFF
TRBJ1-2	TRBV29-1	CSVRTGGGYTF
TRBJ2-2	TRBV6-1	CASSLDRVDTGELFF
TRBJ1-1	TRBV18	CASSKGGNTEAFF
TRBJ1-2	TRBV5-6	CASSLPGAGYTF
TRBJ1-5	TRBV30	CAWSVGLVGQPQHF
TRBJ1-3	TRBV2	CASSVGLRSHF
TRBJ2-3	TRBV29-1	CSVRGQGRTDTQYF
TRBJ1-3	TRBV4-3	CASSQDGTDGSGNTIYF
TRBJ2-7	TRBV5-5	CASSLQGHSSYEQYF
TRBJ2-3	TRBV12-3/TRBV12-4	CASISEFTDTQYF
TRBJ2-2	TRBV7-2	CASSFSGRNTGELFF
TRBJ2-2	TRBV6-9	CATRGREEGGELFF
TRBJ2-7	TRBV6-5	CASSSPDHRWGEQYF
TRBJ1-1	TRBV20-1	CSARVFGDDPLNTEAFF
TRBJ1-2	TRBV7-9	CASSLDPGTVNTF
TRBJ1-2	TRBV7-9	CTSSSRGHDYTF
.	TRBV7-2	CASSISDGNNEQFF
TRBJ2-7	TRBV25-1	CACSAIDPGGTMYEQYF
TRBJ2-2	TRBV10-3	CAISGGKNTGELFF
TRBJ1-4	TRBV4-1	CASSPPPGFFRRTNEKLFF
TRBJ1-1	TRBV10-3	CAIREGQAVNTEAFF
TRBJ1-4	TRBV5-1	CASRKNAGATNEKLFF
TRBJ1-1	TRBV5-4	CASSEPGQGNTEAFF
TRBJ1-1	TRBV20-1	CSARGTSDTEAFF
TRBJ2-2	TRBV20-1	CSARDRESTGELFF
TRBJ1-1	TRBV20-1	CSARARGTPNPEAFF
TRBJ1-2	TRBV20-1	CSAGKDYTGYTF
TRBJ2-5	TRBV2	CASKLDRVNQETQYF
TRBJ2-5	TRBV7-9	CASSYRGETQYF
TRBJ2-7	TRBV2	CASSEALLADYEQYF
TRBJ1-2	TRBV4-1	CASSQDLWYYGYTF
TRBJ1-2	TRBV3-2	CASSQFEGYTF
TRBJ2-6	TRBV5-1	CASTGGTGANVLTF
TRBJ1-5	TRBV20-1	CSASRDRRHYSNQPQHF
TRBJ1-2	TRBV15	CATSRERGNYGYTF
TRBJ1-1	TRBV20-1	CSASSWGATEAFF
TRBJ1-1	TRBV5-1	CASSQQVNTEAFF
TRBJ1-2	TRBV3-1	CASSPDSGVIYYGYTF
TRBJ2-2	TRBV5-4	CASSSDRDGELFF